Presented here are 22 T cell receptor beta chains from one specimen sequenced in a study of blood T cells in healthy people across ages. A second PCR of 7 to 11 cycles used a sample-barcoded 5' primer and a J-beta primer mix. Via MiXCR, TCRdb re-called the 5' RACE reads, giving one row per CDR3 protein. The sample has 1.5 million to 2 million distinct CDR3 sequences; about 39% are singletons. The sample consisted of blood. The receptors derive from a human donor in good health.

This clonotype was counted between two and nine times. V and J are TRBV3-1 and TRBJ2-3; perhaps TRBD2 as D (5 bases). This CDR3 spans 15 amino acids. V gave up 4 bases and J gave up 4 bases, with 15 bases separating them. The germline V gene encodes CDR1 LGHDT and CDR2 YNNKEL (reference sequence). This chain's CDR3 is CASSPPPGIADTQYF. The DNA of the CDR3 is TGTGCCAGCAGCCCCCCTCCGGGGATCGCAGATACGCAGTATTTT.

Many counts were recorded for this clonotype. The CDR3 nucleotides are TGTGCCAGCAGCCGAGGGACAGAGTACAATGAGCAGTTCTTC. Translated, it gives CASSRGTEYNEQFF. This chain links TRBV11-2 with TRBJ2-1, with 7 bases fitting TRBD1. The CDR3 has 14 amino acids. After removal of 5 bases from V and 4 bases from J, the junction contained 5 bases not matched to a gene. Germline loops: CDR1 SGHAT, CDR2 FQNNGV.

This clonotype came up a few times. The CDR3 DNA reads TGTGCCAGCTCACCCGACCGACTAGCGGGGATCAATGAGCAGTTCTTC. It translates to CASSPDRLAGINEQFF. The gene calls are TRBV18 and TRBJ2-1; 11 nucleotides match TRBD2. The V gene end was trimmed by 3 bases and the J gene end by 6 bases; junction bases not matched to a gene: 7. The CDR3 length is 16 residues. CDR1 and CDR2 from the germline V gene are KGHSH and LQKENI.

The chain combines TRBV6-1 with TRBJ1-2, with 9 bases aligning to TRBD1. Germline CDR1 MNHNS, CDR2 SASEGT. With V trimmed by 6 bases and J by 7 bases, 6 bases remained unmatched. CDR3 length: 13 residues. CDR3 sequence (DNA): TGTGCCAGCAGAGCTGGGACAGGGAGTGGCTACACCTTC. Translating it yields CASRAGTGSGYTF.

This clonotype was counted many times. The chain uses TRBV29-1 and TRBJ2-1; possibly TRBD1 for D (6 bases). The CDR3 totals 15 residues. Trimming shortened V by 4 bases and J by 9 bases, and 22 bases separated the two germline ends. Germline lookup yields CDR1 SQVTM and CDR2 ANQGSEA. The CDR3 spells CSVVSDSWKFGEQFF. DNA of the CDR3: TGCAGCGTTGTTTCGGACAGTTGGAAATTCGGTGAGCAGTTCTTC.

This clonotype has only a few counts. The chain recombines TRBV12-3 or TRBV12-4 with TRBJ1-1; TRBD1 might be the D (5 bases). CDR3 length equals 10 residues. Trimming took off 8 bases at V and 8 bases at J, with 9 bases between the two ends. The CDR3 DNA follows: TGTGCCAGCGCGGGGGTCGAAGCTTTCTTT. It yields the protein CASAGVEAFF.

This clonotype turned up a few times. This sequence joins TRBV3-1 and TRBJ2-3, with unresolved D. Trimming removed 5 bases from V and 7 bases from J, with 19 bases in between. Germline assignment: CDR1 LGHDT and CDR2 YNNKEL (reference sequence). The length of the CDR3 is 15 residues. The CDR3 region has the DNA TGTGCCAGCAGCTCATGGAGTGGAATTCGAAATACGCAGTATTTT. Translated: CASSSWSGIRNTQYF.

Points on this clonotype: Compared with germline, one end of the junction differs, possibly owing to a read error. The rearrangement uses TRBV10-3 and TRBJ1-3; weak D call: TRBD1 (5 bases). CDR3 length: 14 residues. The germline gives CDR1 ENHRY, CDR2 SYGVKD. In DNA, the CDR3 is TGTACCATCAGGGATCTCAAATCTGGAAACACCATATATTTT. Translated: CTIRDLKSGNTIYF.

This clonotype appeared a few times. The rearrangement joins TRBV28 to TRBJ2-5, with D possibly matching TRBD2 (5 bases). Germline values: CDR1 MDHEN, CDR2 SYDVKM. V shed 5 bases and J shed 2 bases, with 12 bases lying between them. CDR3 length: 14 residues. For the CDR3, the DNA is TGTGCCAGCAGTGTCCCGGGGTTACAAGAGACCCAGTACTTC. This sequence encodes CASSVPGLQETQYF.

The rearrangement joins TRBV7-2 to TRBJ1-6; D is unresolved. The germline V gene has CDR1 SGHTA and CDR2 FQGNSA. Trimming stripped 2 bases from V and 10 bases from J, with 15 bases between. The CDR3 loop spans 15 amino acids. The CDR3 DNA reads as TGTGCCAGCAGCTTACGGCGAGATAGGAACTCACCCCTCCACTTT. It codes for CASSLRRDRNSPLHF.

V gene TRBV5-1 combines with J gene TRBJ2-5, with D possibly being TRBD1 (6 bases). Germline CDR1 SGHRS, CDR2 YFSETQ. The length of the CDR3 is 16 residues. V was trimmed by 2 bases and J by 1 base, leaving 15 bases between them. CDR3 in DNA: TGCGCCAGCAGCTTATGGCCAGGGGCTGCCCAAGAGACCCAGTACTTC. Translating it yields CASSLWPGAAQETQYF.

This clonotype came up a few times. The chain carries TRBV4-2 and TRBJ1-2; maybe TRBD1 (6 bases). Per the germline V gene, CDR1 is LGHNA and CDR2 is YNFKEQ. The CDR3 contains 14 residues. Trimming cost V 1 base and J 4 bases, with 10 bases left between them. The CDR3 protein is CASSQVGQSYGYTF. In DNA, the CDR3 is TGTGCCAGCAGCCAAGTCGGACAGAGCTATGGCTACACCTTC.

In its sample, this clonotype was seen a few times. The chain uses TRBV7-2 and TRBJ1-6; D uncertain. Between the trimmed V and J ends, which lost 0 bases and 4 bases, there was a span of 13 bases. The germline V gene has CDR1 SGHTA and CDR2 FQGNSA. The CDR3 contains 17 residues. In DNA form, the CDR3 reads TGTGCCAGCAGCTTAGCGCCCCGAGCAGATTATAATTCACCCCTCCACTTT. Translation: CASSLAPRADYNSPLHF.

The gene calls are TRBV5-1 and TRBJ1-2, with D unclear. Germline V gene sequence: CDR1 SGHRS, CDR2 YFSETQ. The CDR3 has 14 amino acids. With 4 bases removed from V and 6 bases from J, the gap between germline ends came to 16 bases. CDR3 DNA: TGCGCCAGCAGCCCAGGACCCCTCTTCGATGGCTACACCTTC. Its protein is CASSPGPLFDGYTF.

This clonotype has at least ten counts. The rearrangement joins TRBV29-1 to TRBJ2-7; tentatively, D is TRBD1 (6 bases). CDR1 is SQVTM and CDR2 is ANQGSEA in the germline V gene. V shed 7 bases and J shed 0 bases, with 10 bases lying between them. This CDR3 has 12 residues. The CDR3 DNA reads as TGCAGCGCCCAGGACAGCTCCTACGAGCAGTACTTC. Translated, it gives CSAQDSSYEQYF.

This clonotype showed up just once. In DNA, the CDR3 is TGCAGCGAGATAGCGGGGGGCCACTACAATGAGCAGTTCTTC. Residues: CSEIAGGHYNEQFF. This chain links TRBV29-1 with TRBJ2-1, with 10 bases lining up with TRBD2. CDR1 SQVTM and CDR2 ANQGSEA come from the germline V gene. The CDR3 runs to 14 residues. V lost 7 bases and J lost 3; bases outside the gene matches: 6.

Details on this clonotype: A much larger clone sits a single nucleotide away, making a read error possible. The J gene is TRBJ2-5, the V gene TRBV7-6; D gene unclear. Germline-derived CDR1 and CDR2 are SGHVS and FNYEAQ. The CDR3 has 13 amino acids. V was clipped by 2 bases and J by 0 bases, with 4 bases between them. CDR3 protein: CASSLYDQETQYF. Here the CDR3 DNA reads TGTGCCAGCAGCTTATACGACCAAGAGACCCAGTACTTC.

About this clonotype: An end of the junction does not agree with germline; a read error may underlie this. The rearrangement links TRBV28 to TRBJ1-2; D might be TRBD1 (5 bases). Germline V gene lookup returns CDR1 MDHEN and CDR2 SYDVKM. This CDR3 is built from 16 residues. This CDR3 is CACSPPMFGAVYGYTF. The DNA of the CDR3 is TGTGCCTGCAGTCCTCCTATGTTCGGGGCGGTCTATGGCTACACCTTC.

This clonotype was observed a few times. The V gene is TRBV29-1, the J gene TRBJ2-1; D is possibly TRBD2 (6 bases). Germline V gene data show CDR1 as SQVTM and CDR2 as ANQGSEA. The length of the CDR3 is 12 residues. Trimming left V 8 bases short and J 4 bases short, with 12 bases between. Here the CDR3 reads CSSAGQYNEQFF. CDR3 bases: TGCAGCTCGGCGGGGCAGTACAATGAGCAGTTCTTC.

The chain links TRBV10-3 to TRBJ2-3; D unclear. V was shortened by 11 bases and J by 2 bases, with 8 bases between the two germline ends. The germline CDR1 and CDR2 sequences are ENHRY and SYGVKD. The CDR3 is 11 amino acids. The CDR3 coding sequence is TGTGCCGTGGGGAACACAGATACGCAGTATTTT. Protein sequence: CAVGNTDTQYF.

The V gene is TRBV20-1, the J gene TRBJ2-1; the match to TRBD2 covers 7 bases. The end of the DNA is better explained by TRBJ2-7, so the J call may be wrong. Germline CDR1 is DFQATT and CDR2 is SNEGSKA (reference sequence). The length of the CDR3 is 14 residues. DNA for the CDR3: TGCAGTGCTAGCGCGGGAGCCTCCTACAATGAGCAGTACTTC. Its protein is CSASAGASYNEQYF.

This clonotype was counted only a few times. The CDR3 coding sequence is TGCAGTGCCAGCAGACAGGCCTCAGAGACCCAGTACTTC. Its protein product is CSASRQASETQYF. This chain connects TRBV20-1 to TRBJ2-5, with D tentatively TRBD1 (6 bases). Trimming pared 6 bases from V and 4 bases from J, leaving 15 bases between. The CDR3 runs to 13 residues. The V gene's germline CDR1 is DFQATT and CDR2 SNEGSKA (reference sequence).